The TCR beta chain described here comes from a study of blood T cell repertoires in COVID-19. This CDR3 contains 17 residues. Germline CDR1 is SGHVS and CDR2 is FNYEAQ. Trimming removed 5 bases from V and 6 bases from J; junction bases left unmatched: 10. Here immunoSEQ multiplex PCR was the method, and the copy in TCRdb shows in-frame clones only, minus some. The sample includes 200,000 to 250,000 clones, 65% to 85% of them seen just once. The chain is built from TRBV7-6 and TRBJ2-2, with 12 bases identical to TRBD2. The TCR was taken from a woman older than 75 with acute or convalescent COVID-19. The sequenced sample was peripheral blood. CDR3 protein: CASSRPSSGGASGELFF. For the CDR3, the DNA is TGTGCCAGCAGCCGGCCCTCTAGCGGGGGGGCTTCCGGGGAGCTGTTTTTT. The full variable domain, in which reference TRBV7-6 and TRBJ2-2 provide the parts outside the CDR3, is GAGVSQSPRYKVTKRGQDVALRCDPISGHVSLYWYRQALGQGPEFLTYFNYEAQQDKSGLPNDRFSAERPEGSISTLTIQRTEQRDSAMYRCASSRPSSGGASGELFFGEGSRLTVL.